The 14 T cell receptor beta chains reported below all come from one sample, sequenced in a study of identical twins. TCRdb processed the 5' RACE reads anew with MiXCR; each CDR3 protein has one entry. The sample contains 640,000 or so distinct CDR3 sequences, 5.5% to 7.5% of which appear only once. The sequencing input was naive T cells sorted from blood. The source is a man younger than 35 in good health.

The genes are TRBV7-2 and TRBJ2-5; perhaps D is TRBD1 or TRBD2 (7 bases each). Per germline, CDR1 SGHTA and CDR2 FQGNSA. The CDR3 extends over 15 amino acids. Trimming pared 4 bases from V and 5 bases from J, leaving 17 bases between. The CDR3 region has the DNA TGTGCCAGCAGCTCTAGGGAGGGGGCGAGGGAGACCCAGTACTTC. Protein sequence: CASSSREGARETQYF. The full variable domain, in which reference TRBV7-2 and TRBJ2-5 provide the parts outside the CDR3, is GAGVSQSPSNKVTEKGKDVELRCDPISGHTALYWYRQSLGQGLEFLIYFQGNSAPDKSGLPSDRFSAERTGGSVSTLTIQRTQQEDSAVYLCASSSREGARETQYFGPGTRLLVL.

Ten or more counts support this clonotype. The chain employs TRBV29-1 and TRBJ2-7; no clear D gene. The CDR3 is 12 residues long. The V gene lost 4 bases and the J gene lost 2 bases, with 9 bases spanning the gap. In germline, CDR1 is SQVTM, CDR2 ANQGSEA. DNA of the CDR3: TGCAGCGTTGGCCCAGACACCTACGAGCAGTACTTC. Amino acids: CSVGPDTYEQYF.

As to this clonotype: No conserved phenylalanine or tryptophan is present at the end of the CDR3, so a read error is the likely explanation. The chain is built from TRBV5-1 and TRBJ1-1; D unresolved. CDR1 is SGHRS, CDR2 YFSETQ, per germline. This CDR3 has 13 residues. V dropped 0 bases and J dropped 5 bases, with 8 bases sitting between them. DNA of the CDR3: TGCGCCAGCAGCTTGGCCCCGGGAACTGAAGCTTTCATT. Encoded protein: CASSLAPGTEAFI.

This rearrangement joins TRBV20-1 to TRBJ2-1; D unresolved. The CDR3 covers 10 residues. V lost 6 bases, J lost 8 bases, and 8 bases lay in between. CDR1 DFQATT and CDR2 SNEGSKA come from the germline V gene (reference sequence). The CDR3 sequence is CSAKKDEQFF. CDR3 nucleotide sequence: TGCAGTGCAAAAAAGGATGAGCAGTTCTTC.

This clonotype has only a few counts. CDR3 loop: CASSQDFGRVDYEQYF. The CDR3 DNA is TGCGCCAGCAGCCAAGATTTTGGCAGGGTCGATTACGAGCAGTACTTC. The genes are TRBV4-3 and TRBJ2-7; tentatively, D is TRBD1 (5 bases). The CDR3 covers 16 residues. CDR1 and CDR2 from the germline V gene are LGHNA and YSLEER. Trimming took 0 bases from V and 4 from J, leaving 16 bases between them.

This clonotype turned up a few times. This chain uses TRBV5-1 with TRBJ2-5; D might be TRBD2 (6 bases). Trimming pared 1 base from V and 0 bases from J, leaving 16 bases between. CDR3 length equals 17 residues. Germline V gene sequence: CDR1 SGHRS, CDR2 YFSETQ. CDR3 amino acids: CASSLLLSSEYQETQYF. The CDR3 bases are TGCGCCAGCAGCTTGCTGTTGTCTAGCGAGTACCAAGAGACCCAGTACTTC.

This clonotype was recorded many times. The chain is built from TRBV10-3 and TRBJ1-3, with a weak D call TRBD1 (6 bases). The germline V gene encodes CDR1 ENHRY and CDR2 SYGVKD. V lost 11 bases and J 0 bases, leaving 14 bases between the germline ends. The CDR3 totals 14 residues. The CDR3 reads CAVGDTDSGNTIYF. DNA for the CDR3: TGTGCCGTCGGGGACACCGACTCTGGAAACACCATATATTTT.

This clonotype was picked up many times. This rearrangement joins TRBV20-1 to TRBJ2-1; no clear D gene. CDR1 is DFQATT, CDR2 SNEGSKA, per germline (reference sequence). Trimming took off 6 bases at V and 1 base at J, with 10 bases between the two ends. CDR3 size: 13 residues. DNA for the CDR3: TGCAGTGCCCCGGAAAGATCCTACAATGAGCAGTTCTTC. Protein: CSAPERSYNEQFF.

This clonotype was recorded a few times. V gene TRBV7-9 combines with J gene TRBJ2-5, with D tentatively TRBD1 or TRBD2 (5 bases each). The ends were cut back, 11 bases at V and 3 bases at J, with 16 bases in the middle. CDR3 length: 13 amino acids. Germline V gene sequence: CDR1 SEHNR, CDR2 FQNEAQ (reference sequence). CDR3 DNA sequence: TGTGCCGGGGGTCTGAACGGAGAAGAGACCCAGTACTTC. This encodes CAGGLNGEETQYF.

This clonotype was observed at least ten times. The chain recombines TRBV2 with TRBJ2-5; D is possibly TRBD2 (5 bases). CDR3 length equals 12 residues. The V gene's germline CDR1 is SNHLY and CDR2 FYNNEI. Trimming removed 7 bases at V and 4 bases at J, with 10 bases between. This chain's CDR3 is CASIDYRETQYF. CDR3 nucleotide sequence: TGTGCCAGCATCGACTATCGAGAGACCCAGTACTTC.

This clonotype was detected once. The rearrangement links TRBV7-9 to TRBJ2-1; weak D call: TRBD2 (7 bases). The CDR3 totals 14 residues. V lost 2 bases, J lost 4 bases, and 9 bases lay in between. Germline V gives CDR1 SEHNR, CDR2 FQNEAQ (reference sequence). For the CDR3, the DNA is TGTGCCAGCAGCTTAAAGGGGGGGTACAATGAGCAGTTCTTC. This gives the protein CASSLKGGYNEQFF.

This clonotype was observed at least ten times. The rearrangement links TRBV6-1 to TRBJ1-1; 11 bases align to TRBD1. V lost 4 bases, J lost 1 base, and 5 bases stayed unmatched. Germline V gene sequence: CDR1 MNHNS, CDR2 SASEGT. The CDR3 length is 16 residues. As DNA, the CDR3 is TGTGCCAGCAGTGGGAGGACAGGGGGCCCGAACACTGAAGCTTTCTTT. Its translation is CASSGRTGGPNTEAFF.

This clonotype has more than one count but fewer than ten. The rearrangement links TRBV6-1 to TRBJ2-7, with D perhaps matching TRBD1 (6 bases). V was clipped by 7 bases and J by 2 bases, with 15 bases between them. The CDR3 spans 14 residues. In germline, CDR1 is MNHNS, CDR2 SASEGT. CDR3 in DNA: TGTGCCAGCACCCCAGGGGACCCTCCCTACGAGCAGTACTTC. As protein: CASTPGDPPYEQYF.

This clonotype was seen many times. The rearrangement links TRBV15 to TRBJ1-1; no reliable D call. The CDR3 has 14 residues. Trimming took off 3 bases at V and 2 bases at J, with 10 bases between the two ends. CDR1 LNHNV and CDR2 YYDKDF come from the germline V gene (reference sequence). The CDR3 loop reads CATSRVPLNTEAFF. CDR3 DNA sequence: TGTGCCACCAGCAGGGTCCCATTAAACACTGAAGCTTTCTTT.